This T cell receptor beta chain was captured in a study of cytomegalovirus exposure and HLA in healthy donors. The study's findings and limits: Rarity held for most TCR sequences, but there were some public TCRs that occurred in many donors. Later work found most CMV-associated TCR beta chains apparently HLA-restricted. Sequence variants that were highly shared formed a cluster that was likely a sequencing artifact. In a later analysis, approximately 18,000 TCR beta sequences were associated with HLA alleles at 0.05 false discovery rate.

Use of 60 Vbeta and 13 Jbeta primers characterized the PCR. Sequencing was performed with immunoSEQ multiplex PCR; in TCRdb, only in-frame clones are kept and a portion is missing. The repertoire holds fewer than 200,000 clones, with roughly two thirds as singletons. Regarding this clone: The antigen remains unidentified. An end of the junction differs from the germline gene, which may be a read error. In the same sample, other DNA sequences code for this CDR3.

The TCR was taken from a woman between 18 and 29 years old in good health and CMV-seropositive. Input material: PBMCs.

CDR3 residues: CASSLGTGVTEAFF. DNA of the CDR3: TGTGCCAGCAGTTTAGGGACAGGGGTGACTGAAGCTTTTTTT. This sequence joins TRBV27 and TRBJ1-1, with 10 nucleotides matching TRBD1. CDR1 and CDR2 from the germline V gene are MNHEY and SMNVEV (reference sequence). This CDR3 is built from 14 residues.